This entry lists 18 T cell receptor beta chains sequenced from one sample in a study of cytomegalovirus exposure and HLA in healthy donors. The PCR used 60 Vbeta and 13 Jbeta primers. Only in-frame clones appear in the TCRdb table, and some are missing; sequencing was by immunoSEQ multiplex PCR. The table records about 180,000 clones, 77% of them present only once. The sample consisted of PBMCs. Receptors were obtained from a young man in good health and CMV-seronegative.

The chain uses TRBV4-2 and TRBJ2-5; TRBD2 matches 11 bases. The ends lost 1 base at V and 5 bases at J; junction bases unmatched: 3. Germline CDR1 and CDR2: LGHNA and YNFKEQ. This CDR3 contains 15 residues. The CDR3 region has the DNA TGTGCCAGCAGCCAAGGTAGCGGGGGGGCCGAGACCCAGTACTTC. This translates into CASSQGSGGAETQYF.

The V gene is TRBV6-5, the J gene TRBJ2-2; TRBD1 aligns across 7 bases. The CDR3 totals 15 residues. V lost 4 bases and J lost 5; bases outside the gene matches: 7. CDR1 and CDR2 from the germline V gene are MNHEY and SVGAGI. The CDR3 spells CASSLAGGTTGELFF. CDR3 DNA: TGTGCCAGCAGTTTAGCAGGGGGAACTACCGGGGAGCTGTTTTTT.

This chain links TRBV2 with TRBJ2-5; TRBD1 might be the D (6 bases). Gene TRBJ2-7 matches the end of the DNA better, so the J call may be wrong. CDR3 length equals 13 residues. The germline V gene has CDR1 SNHLY and CDR2 FYNNEI. The CDR3 sequence is CAGSDSFSYEQYF. The CDR3 DNA reads TGTGCCGGATCGGACAGTTTCTCCTACGAGCAGTACTTC.

A few counts support this clone. The V gene is TRBV30, the J gene TRBJ2-5; 12 positions match TRBD2. V trimming: 0 bases; J trimming: 7 bases; junction bases outside the gene matches: 3. The CDR3 loop spans 14 amino acids. The V gene's germline CDR1 is GTSNPN and CDR2 SVGIG (reference sequence). In nucleotides, the CDR3 is TGTGCCTGGAGTGTAGCACTAGCGGGAGGGACCCAGTACTTC. This encodes CAWSVALAGGTQYF.

The V gene is TRBV25-1, the J gene TRBJ2-1; 7 bases align to TRBD2. There are 15 residues in the CDR3. Germline loops: CDR1 MGHDK, CDR2 SYGVNS. J gave up 4 bases and V 4 bases, and 7 bases lay outside the gene matches. CDR3 residues: CASSGSSGYYNEQFF. CDR3 DNA sequence: TGTGCCAGCAGTGGGTCTAGCGGTTATTACAATGAGCAGTTCTTC.

This rearrangement joins TRBV7-8 to TRBJ2-1, with D perhaps matching TRBD2 (6 bases). CDR1 SGHVS and CDR2 FQNEAQ come from the germline V gene. The V end was cut by 1 base, the J end by 7 bases, with 14 bases between. There are 15 residues in the CDR3. CDR3 DNA: TGTGCCAGCAGCTTAGTCGGGGGAGCGGCAAATGAGCAGTTCTTC. Protein: CASSLVGGAANEQFF.

This clone appeared once. The chain uses TRBV7-9 and TRBJ2-1, with 9 bases that match TRBD1. With V trimmed by 6 bases and J by 8 bases, 14 bases remained unmatched. This CDR3 spans 16 amino acids. Germline CDR1 reads SEHNR; CDR2 reads FQNEAQ (reference sequence). The DNA for the CDR3 is TGTGCCAGCAGGCCCAAAGAGACAGGGGGGGTATATGAGCAGTTCTTC. Translated: CASRPKETGGVYEQFF.

The gene calls are TRBV5-1 and TRBJ2-6; D is perhaps TRBD2 (6 bases). CDR3 size: 18 residues. V lost 5 bases to trimming and J lost 0 bases, with 18 bases between them. Germline CDR1 is SGHRS and CDR2 is YFSETQ. CDR3: CASSTEPGVLSGANVLTF. The DNA for the CDR3 is TGCGCCAGCAGTACTGAACCGGGGGTACTCTCTGGGGCCAACGTCCTGACTTTC.

Comments on this clone: One end of the junction varies from germline; a read error may be responsible. The genes are TRBV7-8 and TRBJ2-5; possible D gene TRBD2, 6 bases. CDR1 and CDR2 from the germline V gene are SGHVS and FQNEAQ. The CDR3 has 16 amino acids. The CDR3 is CASSLGLANNQETQYF. CDR3 bases: TGTGCCAGCAGCTTAGGGCTAGCGAATAACCAGGAGACCCAGTACTTC.

This clone has more than one count but fewer than ten. The rearrangement joins TRBV6-1 to TRBJ1-4; the D is unclear. The CDR3 runs 16 residues. Germline values: CDR1 MNHNS, CDR2 SASEGT. Trimming stripped 1 base from V and 8 bases from J, with 17 bases between. The CDR3 reads CASSEDSSWSKEKLFF. CDR3 in DNA: TGTGCCAGCAGTGAAGACTCGTCTTGGTCGAAGGAAAAACTGTTTTTT.

V gene TRBV7-8 combines with J gene TRBJ2-4; TRBD2 matches 9 bases. Germline lookup yields CDR1 SGHVS and CDR2 FQNEAQ. Trimming at V came to 1 base and at J to 4 bases, leaving 2 bases not matched to a gene. CDR3 length: 15 residues. CDR3 region: CASSLGGGGKNIQYF. The CDR3 DNA reads as TGTGCCAGCAGCTTAGGCGGGGGGGGGAAAAACATTCAGTACTTC.

This sequence joins TRBV19 and TRBJ2-1; TRBD2 agrees at 8 bases. Trimming cost V 3 bases and J 4 bases; bases outside gene matches: 8. The CDR3 contains 16 residues. CDR1 and CDR2 (germline): LNHDA, SQIVND (reference sequence). The CDR3 spells CASSIALGGAYNEQFF. For the CDR3, the DNA is TGTGCCAGTAGTATCGCCCTCGGGGGGGCATACAATGAGCAGTTCTTC.

The gene calls are TRBV30 and TRBJ1-3, with unresolved D. The CDR3 totals 14 residues. V shed 4 bases and J shed 3 bases, with 13 bases lying between them. From germline, CDR1 is GTSNPN and CDR2 SVGIG (reference sequence). CDR3 amino acids: CAWMTYDNGNTIYF. The CDR3 region has the DNA TGTGCCTGGATGACGTACGACAATGGAAACACCATATATTTT.

This chain uses TRBV6-6 with TRBJ2-7; D is ambiguous. With 5 bases removed from V and 6 bases from J, the gap between germline ends came to 11 bases. The germline V gene has CDR1 MNHNY and CDR2 SVGAGI (reference sequence). There are 12 residues in the CDR3. The CDR3 sequence: CASSPDWCEQYF. CDR3 bases: TGTGCCAGCAGTCCCGACTGGTGCGAGCAGTACTTC.

The CDR3 sequence is CASSYGTGKGSPLHF. The CDR3 DNA follows: TGTGCCAGCAGCTACGGGACAGGGAAGGGTTCACCCCTCCACTTT. The V and J genes are TRBV27 and TRBJ1-6; 9 positions agree with TRBD1. The V segment lost 6 bases and the J segment 9 bases; nucleotides outside the gene matches: 9. In germline, CDR1 is MNHEY, CDR2 SMNVEV (reference sequence). The CDR3 sequence is 15 residues long.

Here the CDR3 reads CASSNRGSSPLHF. The DNA of the CDR3 is TGTGCCAGCAGCAATAGGGGGAGTTCACCCCTCCACTTT. The gene calls are TRBV2 and TRBJ1-6; a weak D match, TRBD1 (6 bases). The V end was cut by 6 bases, the J end by 9 bases, with 12 bases between. Germline V lookup: CDR1 SNHLY, CDR2 FYNNEI. The CDR3 is 13 residues long.

This clone was observed a few times. The J gene is TRBJ2-7, the V gene TRBV7-2; D is uncertain. This CDR3 region has 14 residues. The V gene lost 0 bases and the J gene lost 5 bases, with 11 bases spanning the gap. Looked up from germline, CDR1 is SGHTA and CDR2 is FQGNSA. CDR3 nucleotides: TGTGCCAGCAGCTTAGCCGCGGCCTTTAACGAGCAGTACTTC. Its translation is CASSLAAAFNEQYF.

The chain carries TRBV25-1 and TRBJ2-1, with D possibly being TRBD1 (5 bases). The CDR3 spans 18 residues. V was pared by 1 base and J by 0 bases, with 16 bases between. CDR1 and CDR2 from the germline V gene are MGHDK and SYGVNS. This CDR3 reads CASSEFSGRVSSYNEQFF. The CDR3 nucleotides read TGTGCCAGCAGTGAATTCTCGGGCAGGGTCAGCTCCTACAATGAGCAGTTCTTC.